The entry that follows covers one T cell receptor beta chain sequence. This record comes from a study of blood T cell repertoires in COVID-19. Study-level information: COVID-19 samples collected from the United States, Italy and Spain covered acute and convalescent phases.

Participants spanned ages roughly 18 to 95 years and resided in about two dozen US areas. Original data processing: Amplification of reference gene primers was used by the study to estimate nucleated cell counts. Sequencing was performed with immunoSEQ multiplex PCR; in TCRdb, only in-frame clones are kept and a portion is missing. V, J and clone size are those of that table, while D and trimming were read from the DNA. The data contain around 200,000 clones, 86% of them singletons. This sequence originates from a woman aged 40-49 years with acute COVID-19. Sequenced input: PBMCs or T cells enriched from blood (not recorded which).

CDR3 DNA: TGTGCCAGCGCGAGCGGGGTTTCTCCCACAGATACGCAGTATTTT. Its protein product is CASASGVSPTDTQYF. The chain has TRBV6-4 and TRBJ2-3; 7 bases line up with TRBD2. V lost 8 bases, J lost 2 bases, and 10 bases stayed unmatched. Germline values: CDR1 MRHNA, CDR2 SNTAGT. CDR3 size: 15 residues.